The rows below give T cell receptor beta chains drawn from one sample of a study of persistence of HIV-infected CD4 T cells. Data came from immunoSEQ multiplex PCR; TCRdb stores just in-frame clones and leaves some out. The data show about 20,000 clones, around 78% seen once. Which antigens these TCRs recognize remains unknown. Sequencing was performed on CD4+ T cells sorted from PBMCs after approximately 19-hour stimulation, taken from a patient who received antiretroviral therapy. Every receptor here comes from an adult man with HIV who was CMV-seropositive. Each CDR3 is given without its conserved first and last residue. Clone size, where shown, is once, few, many, or a class for clones that have expanded.

V	size	J	CDR3
TRBV30	.	TRBJ1-4	AWSLGGSRVEKLF
TRBV3-1/TRBV3-2	.	TRBJ1-1	ASSQRARRGNTEAF
TRBV30	.	TRBJ2-3	AWGTDRAGADTQY
TRBV9	.	TRBJ1-3	ASSVGGGGQGNTIY
TRBV12-3/TRBV12-4	.	TRBJ1-2	ASSRTINYGYT
TRBV19	.	TRBJ2-1	ASSSPRTSSYNEQF
TRBV3-1/TRBV3-2	.	TRBJ1-4	ASSARQGREKLF
TRBV7-9	.	TRBJ2-4	ASSLVEGPQGKNIQY
TRBV5-6	.	TRBJ2-5	ASQFLQGETQY
TRBV30	.	TRBJ1-6	ASNGGQGARNSPLH
TRBV6-2/TRBV6-3	.	TRBJ1-5	ASSRTGYRQPQH
TRBV5-1	few	TRBJ1-2	ASSSSNPRDGYT
TRBV19	.	TRBJ2-7	ASSIPRGTLDEQY
TRBV6-5	.	TRBJ1-1	ASSRETRGTEAF
TRBV6-5	.	TRBJ2-7	ASSYDGQLYEQY
TRBV14	.	TRBJ2-3	ASSQDWAGGPADTQY
TRBV18	.	TRBJ1-4	ASSPTGPNEKLF
TRBV12-3/TRBV12-4	once	TRBJ1-5	ASSQRGGQPQH
TRBV6-1	medium-sized	TRBJ1-6	ASSEVSTLSPLH
TRBV4-1	.	TRBJ2-2	ASSHQGPPRTGELF
TRBV19	.	TRBJ2-4	ASSKQVRNIQY
TRBV20-1	once	TRBJ2-3	SASGGLRRADTQY
TRBV7-8	.	TRBJ1-2	ASSRLQGMEGYT
TRBV19	once	TRBJ1-4	ASSRGDATNEKLF
TRBV2	.	TRBJ1-5	ASSEAARVSNQPQH
TRBV27	.	TRBJ1-5	ASSLFSNQPQH
TRBV24-1	.	TRBJ2-3	ATSDYSGGRTDTQY
TRBV20-1	.	TRBJ2-1	SASEGGKF
TRBV6-4	.	TRBJ1-6	ASSAQGSYNSPLH
TRBV6-2/TRBV6-3	.	TRBJ2-2	ASSYSGGLNTGELF
TRBV9	medium-sized	TRBJ2-7	ASSGQGAYEQY
TRBV19	few	TRBJ1-5	ASTRKQAQEPQH
TRBV4-1	few	TRBJ1-5	ASSQDLGQGFQPQH
TRBV18	.	TRBJ1-1	ASSGNTGAGTEAF
TRBV27	.	TRBJ2-3	ASSFSRGGGFSDTQY
TRBV19	.	TRBJ2-2	ASSIRADSNTGELF
TRBV21-1	.	TRBJ1-2	ASSPPGELNYGYT
TRBV20-1	few	TRBJ1-5	SASNRQTGRNQPQH
TRBV5-1	.	TRBJ2-3	ASSGSGGASDTQY
TRBV7-9	.	TRBJ2-7	ASSSTRDRVYEQY
TRBV28	.	TRBJ2-2	ATLRGGAAGELF
TRBV5-1	.	TRBJ1-1	ASSLGQGPDDTEAF
TRBV6-6	few	TRBJ2-7	ASSYALAGAYEQY
TRBV7-8	.	TRBJ1-5	ASSPGYSDNQPQH
TRBV19	.	TRBJ1-4	ATAGTGGDEKLF